This entry lists 18 T cell receptor beta chains sequenced from one sample in a study of shared clonotypes between healthy human individuals (dated by TCRdb to between 2020 and 2021). Library preparation was by the immunoSEQ multiplex PCR assay. TCRdb holds this immuneACCESS table with in-frame rearrangements only. Some clones are missing; in checked studies, unresolved V genes explain under half, and the rest has no known cause. This sample lists around 530,000 clones; 70% to 80% were detected once. The top ten clones comprise about 12% of the sample. The specimen sequenced was PBMCs. The receptor set was obtained from a middle-aged woman in good health. Some clones in this sample may be carry-over from other donors' samples.

The rearrangement links TRBV5-1 to TRBJ2-3; a weak D match, TRBD2 (6 bases). Trimming removed 4 bases from V and 3 bases from J, with 15 bases in between. Per germline, CDR1 SGHRS and CDR2 YFSETQ. The length of the CDR3 is 15 residues. Here the CDR3 DNA reads TGCGCCAGCAGCCCCTGGGGGGACTTAACAGATACGCAGTATTTT. The encoded protein is CASSPWGDLTDTQYF.

This chain links TRBV5-1 with TRBJ2-5, with 8 nucleotides matching TRBD2. Germline loops: CDR1 SGHRS, CDR2 YFSETQ. The CDR3 covers 14 residues. The ends lost 6 bases at V and 7 bases at J; junction bases unmatched: 11. Here the CDR3 DNA reads TGCGCCAGCACCTTCGCGGTCCTAGCGGGGACCCAGTACTTC. Its protein product is CASTFAVLAGTQYF.

The chain combines TRBV15 with TRBJ2-5; D possibly corresponds to TRBD2 (6 bases). Per germline, CDR1 LNHNV and CDR2 YYDKDF (reference sequence). The CDR3 runs to 18 residues. Between the trimmed V and J ends, which lost 3 bases and 2 bases, there was a span of 22 bases. The CDR3 here is CATSSRTIVSLGQETQYF. Written as DNA, the CDR3 is TGTGCCACCAGCAGCCGGACTATTGTTAGTCTAGGGCAAGAGACCCAGTACTTC.

The V call is TRBV5-1, the J call TRBJ2-7; D possibly uses TRBD1 or TRBD2 (6 bases each). The CDR3 consists of 15 residues. The V and J ends lost 0 bases and 6 bases respectively, with 16 bases between them. Germline-derived CDR1 and CDR2 are SGHRS and YFSETQ. The CDR3 bases are TGCGCCAGCAGCTTGGGAGGCGGGATCAGGGGCGAGCAGTACTTC. Its protein is CASSLGGGIRGEQYF.

This sequence joins TRBV11-2 and TRBJ2-7; D is undetermined. The germline V gene has CDR1 SGHAT and CDR2 FQNNGV. This CDR3 has 14 amino acids. The V and J ends lost 3 bases and 3 bases respectively, with 12 bases between them. The CDR3 bases are TGTGCCAGCAGCTTTTTCGGCCAGTTCTACGAGCAGTACTTC. It codes for CASSFFGQFYEQYF.

The count of this clone is one. The chain has TRBV30 and TRBJ1-3; TRBD1 matches at 8 bases. The J segment lost 5 bases and the V segment lost 1 base, leaving 19 bases of the junction unmatched. The germline V gene has CDR1 GTSNPN and CDR2 SVGIG (reference sequence). CDR3 length equals 19 residues. The CDR3 bases are TGTGCCTGGAGTGGAGATCAACTCCTTGGGACAGGCCGTAGAAACACCATATATTTT. It specifies CAWSGDQLLGTGRRNTIYF. The whole variable domain, filled in from reference TRBV30 and TRBJ1-3, reads SQTIHQWPATLVQPVGSPLSLECTVEGTSNPNLYWYRQAAGRGLQLLFYSVGIGQISSEVPQNLSASRPQDRQFILSSKKLLLSDSGFYLCAWSGDQLLGTGRRNTIYFGEGSWLTVV.

The chain employs TRBV5-4 and TRBJ2-7, with 11 bases that match TRBD1. The CDR3 is 14 amino acids. The V segment lost 2 bases and the J segment 4 bases; nucleotides outside the gene matches: 2. The germline CDR1 and CDR2 sequences are SGHNT and YYREEE (reference sequence). Written as DNA, the CDR3 is TGTGCCAGCAGCTTAGGGACAGGGGGTTACGAGCAGTACTTC. It specifies CASSLGTGGYEQYF.

J is TRBJ2-3 and V is TRBV11-3; perhaps TRBD2 as D (6 bases). CDR3 length: 13 residues. Trimming left V 6 bases short and J 2 bases short, with 9 bases between. Per the germline V gene, CDR1 is SGHNT and CDR2 is YENEEA. CDR3 DNA: TGTGCCAGCAGTTCGGGAGTCACAGATACGCAGTATTTT. Translating it yields CASSSGVTDTQYF.

The chain employs TRBV28 and TRBJ1-6, with 8 bases that match TRBD1. The CDR3 runs to 16 residues. The junction had 0 bases not matched to a gene; V was cut back by 2 bases and J by 0 bases. The germline V gene encodes CDR1 MDHEN and CDR2 SYDVKM. The CDR3 DNA reads as TGTGCCAGCAGTTTAACAGGGGGCTCCTATAATTCACCCCTCCACTTT. Protein product: CASSLTGGSYNSPLHF.

The gene calls are TRBV11-3 and TRBJ2-1; TRBD2 aligns across 10 bases. In germline, CDR1 is SGHNT, CDR2 YENEEA. V trimming: 5 bases; J trimming: 10 bases; junction bases outside the gene matches: 2. The length of the CDR3 is 12 residues. The CDR3 here is CASSLAGEEQFF. For the CDR3, the DNA is TGTGCCAGCAGCCTAGCGGGAGAGGAGCAGTTCTTC.

The chain carries TRBV5-8 and TRBJ1-5; D is unresolved. This CDR3 region has 13 residues. Trimming cost V 0 bases and J 7 bases, with 8 bases left between them. CDR1 and CDR2 from the germline V gene are SGHTS and YDEGEE. The CDR3 bases are TGTGCCAGCAGCTTGGACGGGAGGCAGCCCCAGCATTTT. Translating gives CASSLDGRQPQHF.

CDR3 in amino acids: CASSEDRDTGELFF. CDR3 DNA: TGTGCCAGCAGCGAGGACAGAGACACCGGGGAGCTGTTTTTT. V and J are TRBV6-5 and TRBJ2-2, with a tentative D call TRBD1 (6 bases). The germline CDR1 and CDR2 sequences are MNHEY and SVGAGI. This CDR3 region has 14 residues. V lost 6 bases, J lost 3 bases, and 11 bases lay in between.

This clone was found once. The chain links TRBV2 to TRBJ1-2; D ambiguous. The germline V and J ends were trimmed by 8 bases and 5 bases, with 21 bases remaining between them. Germline-derived CDR1 and CDR2 are SNHLY and FYNNEI. The CDR3 spans 15 residues. The CDR3 region is CASGRQAGEGYGYTF. CDR3 sequence (DNA): TGTGCCAGCGGTAGGCAGGCCGGAGAAGGGTATGGCTACACCTTC.

This clone has just a few counts. V is TRBV30 and J is TRBJ1-4; 8 positions match TRBD1. Germline CDR1 and CDR2: GTSNPN and SVGIG (reference sequence). CDR3 size: 15 residues. Losses at the gene ends were 4 bases for V and 8 bases for J; bases not matched to a gene: 12. The CDR3 reads CAWMGDRGEGEKLFF. The CDR3 nucleotides are TGTGCCTGGATGGGAGACAGGGGAGAAGGAGAAAAACTGTTTTTT. The full variable domain, with the rest looked up from reference TRBV30 and TRBJ1-4, is SQTIHQWPATLVQPVGSPLSLECTVEGTSNPNLYWYRQAAGRGLQLLFYSVGIGQISSEVPQNLSASRPQDRQFILSSKKLLLSDSGFYLCAWMGDRGEGEKLFFGSGTQLSVL.

V and J are TRBV18 and TRBJ2-5; no clear D gene. This CDR3 has 13 amino acids. In germline, CDR1 is KGHSH, CDR2 LQKENI. V lost 3 bases to trimming and J lost 4 bases, with 9 bases between them. CDR3 bases: TGTGCCAGCTCACCTGACATGGCAGAGACCCAGTACTTC. This encodes CASSPDMAETQYF.

This clone showed up just a few times. V and J are TRBV2 and TRBJ2-5; 9 bases are shared with TRBD2. Germline trimming cut 6 bases from V and 1 base from J; bases unmatched to any gene: 9. Germline V gene lookup returns CDR1 SNHLY and CDR2 FYNNEI. This CDR3 has 16 amino acids. The CDR3 loop is CASRSWTSVSQETQYF. CDR3 nucleotide sequence: TGTGCCAGCAGGAGCTGGACTAGCGTTTCCCAAGAGACCCAGTACTTC.

As for this clone: One junction end does not reproduce the germline sequence, and a read error may be involved. This sequence joins TRBV30 and TRBJ2-7, with 8 positions matching TRBD2. The CDR3 runs to 14 residues. The germline V gene encodes CDR1 GTSNPN and CDR2 SVGIG (reference sequence). CDR3: CAGSVSGGGYEQYF. CDR3 coding DNA: TGTGCCGGGAGTGTATCCGGGGGGGGGTACGAGCAGTACTTC.

The sample holds a few counts of this clone. This chain connects TRBV5-6 to TRBJ1-1; the D is unclear. CDR3 length: 14 amino acids. V was cut by 3 bases and J by 1 base, with 10 bases left in between. Per the germline V gene, CDR1 is SGHDT and CDR2 is YYEEEE. CDR3 in amino acids: CASSWEAGNTEAFF. The CDR3 region has the DNA TGTGCCAGCAGCTGGGAGGCCGGGAACACTGAAGCTTTCTTT.